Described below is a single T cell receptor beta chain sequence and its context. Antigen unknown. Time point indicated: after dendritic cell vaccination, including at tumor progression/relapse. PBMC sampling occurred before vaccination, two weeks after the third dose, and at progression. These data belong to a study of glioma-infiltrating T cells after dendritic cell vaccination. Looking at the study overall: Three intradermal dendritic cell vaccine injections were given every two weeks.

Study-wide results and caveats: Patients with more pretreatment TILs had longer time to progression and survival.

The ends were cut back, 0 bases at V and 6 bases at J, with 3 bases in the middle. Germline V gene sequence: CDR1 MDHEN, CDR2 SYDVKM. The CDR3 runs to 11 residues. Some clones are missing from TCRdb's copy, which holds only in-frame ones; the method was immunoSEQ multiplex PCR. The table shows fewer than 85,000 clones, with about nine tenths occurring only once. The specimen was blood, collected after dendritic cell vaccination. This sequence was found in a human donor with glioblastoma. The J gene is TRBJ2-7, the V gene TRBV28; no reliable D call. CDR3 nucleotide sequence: TGTGCCAGCAGTTTATGGGCCGAGCAGTACTTC. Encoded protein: CASSLWAEQYF.